This entry features one TCR beta chain sequence. During active infection, Seattle patients enrolled and were then monitored through disease. Original processing methods: Counts of nucleated cells, estimated from reference gene primer amplification, were obtained. Measured with immunoSEQ multiplex PCR; TCRdb has only the in-frame clones, and not every one. Clonal size and the V and J genes are those of that table, whereas D and trimming came from the DNA. Counted here are 200,000 to 250,000 clones, 82% occurring once; the ten biggest clones make up roughly 8%. The sample belongs to a study of blood T cell repertoires in COVID-19. Study details: The study drew acute and convalescent COVID-19 samples from the United States, Italy and Spain. The analysed material was cDNA or gDNA that came from T cells, B-cell-depleted T cells, or PBMCs.

J gave up 6 bases and V 4 bases, and 9 bases lay outside the gene matches. The CDR3 length is 15 residues. Germline CDR1 and CDR2: SGHNT and YYREEE (reference sequence). The chain uses TRBV5-4 and TRBJ2-7; 11 nucleotides align to TRBD1. The sequencing sample was made of peripheral blood. The source of this sequence is a woman aged 80 or older with COVID-19, enrolled during active disease. The CDR3 here is CASSERTGGSLEQYF. The DNA for the CDR3 is TGTGCCAGCAGCGAACGGACAGGGGGCTCCCTCGAGCAGTACTTC.